One sample yielded the 5 T cell receptor beta chains listed below, sequenced in a study of blood T cell repertoires in COVID-19. Measured with immunoSEQ multiplex PCR; TCRdb has only the in-frame clones, and not every one. The table records a few hundred thousand clones, roughly 80% of them present only once. Sequencing input: peripheral blood. These receptors came from a woman younger than 35 with acute or convalescent COVID-19.

The gene calls are TRBV5-6 and TRBJ2-5; 7 bases agree with TRBD2. With 1 base clipped from V and 3 bases from J, the junction kept 6 bases outside the gene matches. Germline V lookup: CDR1 SGHDT, CDR2 YYEEEE. The CDR3 covers 15 residues. The CDR3, as DNA: TGTGCCAGCAGCTTGCCGGGGGGTAGGGAAGAGACCCAGTACTTC. It codes for CASSLPGGREETQYF.

This clone was counted a single time. The chain carries TRBV13 and TRBJ1-5, with 7 positions matching TRBD1. V was pared by 4 bases and J by 0 bases, with 3 bases of the junction left unmatched. The germline V gene encodes CDR1 PRHDT and CDR2 FYEKMQ (reference sequence). The CDR3 length is 15 residues. The CDR3 DNA reads TGTGCCAGCAGCTCCGGACAGGCTAGCAATCAGCCCCAGCATTTT. Amino acids: CASSSGQASNQPQHF.

The chain employs TRBV28 and TRBJ2-7; weak D call: TRBD1 (6 bases). The CDR3 extends over 17 amino acids. Deletions cut 3 bases from V and 2 bases from J, with 20 bases between. The germline gives CDR1 MDHEN, CDR2 SYDVKM. Here the CDR3 DNA reads TGTGCCAGCAGTTTGACCGAACTGGGGACACAGACCTACGAGCAGTACTTC. Translating it yields CASSLTELGTQTYEQYF.

V usage is TRBV10-2 and J usage is TRBJ2-7; tentatively, D is TRBD1 (6 bases). CDR3 length: 14 residues. The V gene lost 2 bases and the J gene lost 6 bases, with 14 bases spanning the gap. Per germline, CDR1 WSHSY and CDR2 SAAADI. The CDR3 coding sequence is TGCGCCAGCAGTGAGGTTATGACAGGCGGCGAGCAGTACTTC. This codes for CASSEVMTGGEQYF.

V gene TRBV6-5 combines with J gene TRBJ1-1, with unresolved D. V dropped 7 bases and J dropped 0 bases, with 12 bases sitting between them. Germline V gives CDR1 MNHEY, CDR2 SVGAGI. The CDR3 loop spans 14 amino acids. The CDR3: CASTQPLVNTEAFF. The DNA of the CDR3 is TGTGCCAGCACTCAACCTTTAGTGAACACTGAAGCTTTCTTT.